This T cell receptor beta chain emerged from a study of technical replicates of blood from a handful of donors. V lost 8 bases and J 0 bases, leaving 11 bases between the germline ends. This CDR3 is 13 amino acids long. Germline lookup yields CDR1 ENHRY and CDR2 SYGVKD. Assay used: immunoSEQ multiplex PCR; TCRdb lists only in-frame clones, some missing. The sample shows tens of thousands of clones, 94% of them seen only once. Sequencing was done on a sample of T cells isolated from PBMCs. The origin of this receptor is a human donor in good health. J is TRBJ2-7 and V is TRBV10-3; D possibly corresponds to TRBD2 (5 bases). In nucleotides, the CDR3 is TGTGCCATCCAGCGGAACCGCTCCTACGAGCAGTACTTC. This translates into CAIQRNRSYEQYF.